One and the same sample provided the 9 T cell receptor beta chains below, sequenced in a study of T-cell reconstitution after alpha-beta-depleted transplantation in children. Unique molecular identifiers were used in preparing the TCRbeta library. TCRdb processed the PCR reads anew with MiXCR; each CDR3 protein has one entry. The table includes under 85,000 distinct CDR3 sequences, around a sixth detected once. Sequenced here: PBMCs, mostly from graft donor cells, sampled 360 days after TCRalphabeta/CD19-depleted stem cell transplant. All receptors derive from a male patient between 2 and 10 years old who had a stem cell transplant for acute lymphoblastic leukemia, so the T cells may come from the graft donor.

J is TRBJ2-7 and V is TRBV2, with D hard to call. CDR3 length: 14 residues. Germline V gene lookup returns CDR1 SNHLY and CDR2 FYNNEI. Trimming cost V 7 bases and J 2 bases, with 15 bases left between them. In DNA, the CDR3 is TGTGCCAGCACCGACTTTGTCCTGACCTACGAGCAGTACTTC. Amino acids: CASTDFVLTYEQYF.

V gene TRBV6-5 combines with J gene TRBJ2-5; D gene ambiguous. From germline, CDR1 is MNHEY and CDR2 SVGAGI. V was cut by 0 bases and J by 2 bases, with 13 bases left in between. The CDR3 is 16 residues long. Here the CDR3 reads CASSYSGGLHQETQYF. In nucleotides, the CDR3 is TGTGCCAGCAGTTACTCCGGCGGATTACATCAAGAGACCCAGTACTTC.

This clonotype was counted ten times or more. CDR3 nucleotide sequence: TGCGCCAGCAGAAGGAGCCAGCATCAGCCCCAGCATTTT. Encoded protein: CASRRSQHQPQHF. The chain has TRBV5-1 and TRBJ1-5; D gene unclear. This CDR3 is built from 13 residues. Germline values: CDR1 SGHRS, CDR2 YFSETQ. The V end was cut by 5 bases, the J end by 5 bases, with 11 bases between. The whole variable domain, filled in from reference TRBV5-1 and TRBJ1-5, reads KAGVTQTPRYLIKTRGQQVTLSCSPISGHRSVSWYQQTPGQGLQFLFEYFSETQRNKGNFPGRFSGRQFSNSRSEMNVSTLELGDSALYLCASRRSQHQPQHFGDGTRLSIL.

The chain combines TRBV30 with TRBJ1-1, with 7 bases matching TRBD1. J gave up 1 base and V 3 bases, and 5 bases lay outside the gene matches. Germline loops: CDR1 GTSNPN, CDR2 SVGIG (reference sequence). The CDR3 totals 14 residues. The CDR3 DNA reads TGTGCCTGGAGGAGGGGGCAGTGGAACACTGAAGCTTTCTTT. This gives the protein CAWRRGQWNTEAFF.

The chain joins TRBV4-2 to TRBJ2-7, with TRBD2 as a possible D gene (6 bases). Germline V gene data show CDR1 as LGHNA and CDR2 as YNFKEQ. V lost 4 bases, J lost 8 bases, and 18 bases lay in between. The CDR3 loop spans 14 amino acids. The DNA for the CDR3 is TGTGCCAGCAGCCCGGCATCTTCGGACTATCAGCAGTACTTC. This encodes CASSPASSDYQQYF.

CDR3 nucleotide sequence: TGTGCCAGCAGTTACCGCCCCCTAGCGCGAGGGGCAGATACGCAGTATTTT. As protein: CASSYRPLARGADTQYF. The chain uses TRBV6-5 and TRBJ2-3; D perhaps matches TRBD2 (6 bases). V was pared by 2 bases and J by 4 bases, with 19 bases between. The germline CDR1 and CDR2 sequences are MNHEY and SVGAGI. The CDR3 length is 17 residues.

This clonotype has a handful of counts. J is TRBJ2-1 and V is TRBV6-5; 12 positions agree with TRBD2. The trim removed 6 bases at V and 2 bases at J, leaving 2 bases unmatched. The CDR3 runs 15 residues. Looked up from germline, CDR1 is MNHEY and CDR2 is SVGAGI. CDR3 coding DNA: TGTGCCAGCAGCTGGACTAGCGGGGCCTACAATGAGCAGTTCTTC. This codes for CASSWTSGAYNEQFF.

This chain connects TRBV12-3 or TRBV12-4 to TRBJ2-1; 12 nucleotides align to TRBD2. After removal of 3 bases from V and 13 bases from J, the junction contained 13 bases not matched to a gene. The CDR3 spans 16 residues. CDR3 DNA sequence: TGTGCCAGCAGTTTGCCCTGGACTAGCGGGATCCTCTCCCAGTTCTTC. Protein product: CASSLPWTSGILSQFF.

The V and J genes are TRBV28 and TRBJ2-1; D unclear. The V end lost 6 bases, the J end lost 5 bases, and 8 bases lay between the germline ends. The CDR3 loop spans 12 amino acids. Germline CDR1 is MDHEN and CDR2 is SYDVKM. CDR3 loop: CASRSADNEQFF. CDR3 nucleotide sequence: TGTGCCAGCAGGAGCGCCGACAATGAGCAGTTCTTC.